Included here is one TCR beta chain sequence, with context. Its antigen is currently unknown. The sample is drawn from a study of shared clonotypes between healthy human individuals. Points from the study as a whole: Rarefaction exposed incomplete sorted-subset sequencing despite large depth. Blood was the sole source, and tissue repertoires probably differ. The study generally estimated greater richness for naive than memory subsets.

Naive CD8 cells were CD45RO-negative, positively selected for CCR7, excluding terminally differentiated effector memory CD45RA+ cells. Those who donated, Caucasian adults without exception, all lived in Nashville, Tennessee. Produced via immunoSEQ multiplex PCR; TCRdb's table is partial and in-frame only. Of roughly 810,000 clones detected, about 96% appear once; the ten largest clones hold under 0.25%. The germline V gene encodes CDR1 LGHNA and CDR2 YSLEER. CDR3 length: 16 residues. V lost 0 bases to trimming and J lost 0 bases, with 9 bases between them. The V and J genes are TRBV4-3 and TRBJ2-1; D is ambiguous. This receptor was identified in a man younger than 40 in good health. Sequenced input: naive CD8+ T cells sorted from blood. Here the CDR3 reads CASSQDERSSYNEQFF. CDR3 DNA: TGCGCCAGCAGCCAAGATGAAAGGAGCTCCTACAATGAGCAGTTCTTC.